The entry below gives a single T cell receptor (beta chain) sequence along with its context. Its antigen is unidentified. The CDR3 has 13 residues. From germline, CDR1 is SGDLS and CDR2 YYNGEE. Trimming shortened V by 4 bases and J by 15 bases, and 20 bases separated the two germline ends. The PCR employed 60 Vbeta primers together with 13 Jbeta primers. Sequencing was performed with immunoSEQ multiplex PCR; in TCRdb, only in-frame clones are kept and a portion is missing. The sample yields about 63,000 clones, around 73% seen once. This record comes from a study of cytomegalovirus exposure and HLA in healthy donors. The wider study: There were 350 to 400 genotyped donors. Of these, roughly 80% fell in the genetic ancestry cluster associated with self-reported Caucasian donors.

Overall study results and limits: A previous analysis found most TCR beta V segments productive roughly 87% or roughly 30% of the time. Excluded: some indistinguishable V segments such as TRBV6-2 and TRBV6-3. Serostatus for CMV was the only available immune exposure information.

Sequenced material: PBMCs. The V and J genes are TRBV9 and TRBJ2-1; tentatively, D is TRBD2 (7 bases). The clonotype was recovered from a man in his fifties or sixties in good health and CMV-seronegative. This CDR3 is CASSSLGGGGAFF. The CDR3 DNA is TGTGCCAGCAGCTCCTTGGGGGGAGGGGGTGCGTTCTTC.